This TCR beta chain is drawn from a study of OX40 agonist ivuxolimab in advanced cancers. The ends were cut back, 2 bases at V and 4 bases at J, with 8 bases in the middle. Germline V gives CDR1 MNHEY, CDR2 SVGAGI. This CDR3 comprises 13 residues. Profiling relied on immunoSEQ multiplex PCR, and the TCRdb table lists in-frame clones only, not all of them. This sample yields approximately 90,000 clones, of which about 83% are seen a single time; roughly 1.4% belongs to the top ten. Comment on this clone: The sample has other DNA sequences that encode this CDR3 too.

Specimen: CD4+ or CD8+ T cells sorted from blood, collected in a trial of the OX40 agonist ivuxolimab. This clonotype originated in an adult with an advanced solid tumor such as melanoma, head and neck, liver or kidney cancer. The chain is built from TRBV6-5 and TRBJ2-5; tentatively, D is TRBD2 (6 bases). The CDR3 loop reads CASSYAGRETQYF. DNA of the CDR3: TGTGCCAGCAGTTACGCCGGGAGAGAGACCCAGTACTTC.